Presented here are 8 T cell receptor beta chains from one specimen sequenced in a study of blood T cell repertoires in COVID-19. Clones were read by immunoSEQ multiplex PCR, and TCRdb kept only the in-frame ones, dropping some. The sample holds about 350,000 clones, roughly 87% seen once. The source material was PBMCs or T cells enriched from blood (not recorded which). The receptor source for this set is a young woman who had recovered from COVID-19.

This chain links TRBV7-6 with TRBJ2-7; possible D gene TRBD2, 5 bases. The CDR3 contains 15 residues. Per germline, CDR1 SGHVS and CDR2 FNYEAQ. Trimming pared 4 bases from V and 5 bases from J, leaving 18 bases between. CDR3 sequence reads: CASSSLGASYHEQYF. The CDR3 bases are TGTGCCAGCAGCTCGTTGGGAGCCAGCTATCACGAGCAGTACTTC. The variable domain in full, with the rest retrieved from reference TRBV7-6 and TRBJ2-7, is GAGVSQSPRYKVTKRGQDVALRCDPISGHVSLYWYRQALGQGPEFLTYFNYEAQQDKSGLPNDRFSAERPEGSISTLTIQRTEQRDSAMYRCASSSLGASYHEQYFGPGTRLTVT.

The chain couples TRBV18 to TRBJ2-7, with D possibly matching TRBD1 (6 bases). The CDR3 is 15 residues long. CDR1 is KGHSH, CDR2 LQKENI, per germline. Trimming took 0 bases from V and 6 from J, leaving 15 bases between them. Written as DNA, the CDR3 is TGTGCCAGCTCACCACCCTACCAGGGGTCTGTCGAGCAGTACTTC. Translated, it gives CASSPPYQGSVEQYF.

The chain is built from TRBV4-1 and TRBJ1-1; no definite D call. V lost 3 bases and J 7 bases, leaving 15 bases between the germline ends. CDR3 size: 14 residues. Germline V CDR1 and CDR2: MGHRA, YSYEKL. The CDR3 bases are TGCGCCAGCAGCCACCCTGAGGTTATTTATGAAGCTTTCTTT. Residues: CASSHPEVIYEAFF.

The V and J genes are TRBV18 and TRBJ2-6; a possible D gene is TRBD1 (6 bases). This CDR3 region has 17 residues. V was cut by 3 bases and J by 0 bases, with 12 bases left in between. The germline CDR1 and CDR2 sequences are KGHSH and LQKENI. The CDR3 reads CASSPEVQGSGANVLTF. DNA for the CDR3: TGTGCCAGCTCACCTGAGGTACAGGGCTCTGGGGCCAACGTCCTGACTTTC.

This chain uses TRBV11-1 with TRBJ2-2; D is unclear. V lost 3 bases, J lost 1 base, and 6 bases lay in between. The germline V gene has CDR1 SGHAT and CDR2 FQDESV (reference sequence). The CDR3 is 14 residues long. Written as DNA, the CDR3 is TGTGCCAGCAGCTTGAGAGAGAACACCGGGGAGCTGTTTTTT. This translates into CASSLRENTGELFF.

The V and J genes are TRBV5-1 and TRBJ2-7; 8 nucleotides line up with TRBD2. In germline, CDR1 is SGHRS, CDR2 YFSETQ. V gave up 4 bases and J gave up 4 bases; unmatched junction bases: 4. The CDR3 is 13 amino acids. CDR3 nucleotide sequence: TGCGCCAGCAGCGTGGGACTAGAGTACGAGCAGTACTTC. This sequence encodes CASSVGLEYEQYF.

The gene calls are TRBV27 and TRBJ2-7, with a possible D match to TRBD2 (6 bases). Germline V gene lookup returns CDR1 MNHEY and CDR2 SMNVEV (reference sequence). V gave up 6 bases and J gave up 2 bases, with 14 bases separating them. The CDR3 is 14 residues long. The CDR3, as DNA: TGTGCCAGCAGCCCCGTGGAGGGACCCTACGAGCAGTACTTC. This codes for CASSPVEGPYEQYF.

V is TRBV30 and J is TRBJ2-3; D gene ambiguous. The germline V gene has CDR1 GTSNPN and CDR2 SVGIG (reference sequence). The V and J ends lost 2 bases and 4 bases respectively, with 7 bases between them. This CDR3 spans 12 amino acids. CDR3: CAWSLGPDTQYF. The CDR3 DNA is TGTGCCTGGAGTTTGGGCCCAGATACGCAGTATTTT.